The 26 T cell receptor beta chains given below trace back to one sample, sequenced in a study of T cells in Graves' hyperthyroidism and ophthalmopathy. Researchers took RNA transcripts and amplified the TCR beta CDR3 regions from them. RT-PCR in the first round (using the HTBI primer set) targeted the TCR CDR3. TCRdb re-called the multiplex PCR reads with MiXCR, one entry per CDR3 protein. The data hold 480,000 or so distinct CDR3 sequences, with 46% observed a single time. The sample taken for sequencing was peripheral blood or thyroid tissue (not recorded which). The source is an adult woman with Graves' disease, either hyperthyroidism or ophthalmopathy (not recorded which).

The CDR3 DNA is TGTGCCAGCAGCTTAGCGCGGCGGAGTAGCACAGATACGCAGTATTTT. This translates into CASSLARRSSTDTQYF. The gene calls are TRBV7-9 and TRBJ2-3; D remains unclear. Trimming shortened V by 0 bases and J by 0 bases, and 10 bases separated the two germline ends. Germline V gives CDR1 SEHNR, CDR2 FQNEAQ (reference sequence). The CDR3 length is 16 residues.

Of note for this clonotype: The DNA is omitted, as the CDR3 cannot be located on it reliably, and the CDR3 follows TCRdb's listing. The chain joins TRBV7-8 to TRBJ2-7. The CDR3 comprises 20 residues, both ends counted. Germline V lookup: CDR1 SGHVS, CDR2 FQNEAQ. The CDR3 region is CASSIYLCSVDTGIFYEQYF.

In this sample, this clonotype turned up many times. In nucleotides, the CDR3 is TGTGCCAGCAGCTTACTAGCGGCCCAAGAGACCCAGTACTTC. This sequence encodes CASSLLAAQETQYF. The chain recombines TRBV7-8 with TRBJ2-5, with 7 bases matching TRBD2. Germline V gene sequence: CDR1 SGHVS, CDR2 FQNEAQ. The CDR3 spans 14 residues. J lost 1 base, V lost 2 bases, and 1 base had no gene match. Together with reference TRBV7-8 and TRBJ2-5, the CDR3 gives the full variable domain: GAGVSQSPRYKVAKRGQDVALRCDPISGHVSLFWYQQALGQGPEFLTYFQNEAQLDKSGLPSDRFFAERPEGSVSTLKIQRTQQEDSAVYLCASSLLAAQETQYFGPGTRLLVL.

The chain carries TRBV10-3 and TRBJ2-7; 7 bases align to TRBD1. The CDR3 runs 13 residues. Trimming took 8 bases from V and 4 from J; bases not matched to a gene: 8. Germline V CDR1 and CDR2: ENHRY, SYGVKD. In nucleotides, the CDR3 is TGTGCCATCCTCCAGGCAGGGGGATACGAGCAGTACTTC. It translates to CAILQAGGYEQYF.

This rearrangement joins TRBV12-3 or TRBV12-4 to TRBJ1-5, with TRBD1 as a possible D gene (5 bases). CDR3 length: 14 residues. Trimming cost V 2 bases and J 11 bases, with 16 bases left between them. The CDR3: CASSLSGRGETQHF. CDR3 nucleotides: TGTGCCAGCAGTTTATCAGGGAGGGGAGAGACCCAGCATTTT.

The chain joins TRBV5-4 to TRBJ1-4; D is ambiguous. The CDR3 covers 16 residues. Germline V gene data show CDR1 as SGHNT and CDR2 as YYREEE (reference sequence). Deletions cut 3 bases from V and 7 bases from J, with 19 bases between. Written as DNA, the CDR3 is TGTGCCAGCAGCTCAGACCAGATAGGGCGCGGTGAAAAACTGTTTTTT. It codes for CASSSDQIGRGEKLFF.

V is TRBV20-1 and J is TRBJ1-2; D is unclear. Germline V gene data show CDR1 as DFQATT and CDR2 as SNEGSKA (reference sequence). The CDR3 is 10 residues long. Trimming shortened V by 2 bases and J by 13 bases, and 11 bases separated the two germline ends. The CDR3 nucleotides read TGCAGTGCTAGAAGCGGGAGCTCCACCTTC. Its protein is CSARSGSSTF.

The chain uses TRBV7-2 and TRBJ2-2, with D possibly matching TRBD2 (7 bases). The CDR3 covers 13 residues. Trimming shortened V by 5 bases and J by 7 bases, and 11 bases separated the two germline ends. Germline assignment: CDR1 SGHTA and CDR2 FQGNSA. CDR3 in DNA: TGTGCCAGCAGCCAAGGGGGGGGCGGGGAGCTGTTTTTT. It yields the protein CASSQGGGGELFF.

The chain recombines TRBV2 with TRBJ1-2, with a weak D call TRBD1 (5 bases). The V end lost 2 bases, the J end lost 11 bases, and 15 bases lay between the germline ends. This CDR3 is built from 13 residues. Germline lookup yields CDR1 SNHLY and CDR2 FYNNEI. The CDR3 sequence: CASSEFGTSGYTF. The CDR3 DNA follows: TGTGCCAGCAGTGAATTCGGGACTAGCGGGTACACCTTC.

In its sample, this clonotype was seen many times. The CDR3 DNA sequence: TGTGCCAGCAGCTTGGGCACAGGGGGCGCTGAAGCTTTCTTT. Translated: CASSLGTGGAEAFF. The chain couples TRBV5-6 to TRBJ1-1; 9 bases align to TRBD1. The CDR3 is made up of 14 amino acids. Germline V CDR1 and CDR2: SGHDT, YYEEEE. V shed 0 bases and J 6 bases; nucleotides not matched to a gene: 3.

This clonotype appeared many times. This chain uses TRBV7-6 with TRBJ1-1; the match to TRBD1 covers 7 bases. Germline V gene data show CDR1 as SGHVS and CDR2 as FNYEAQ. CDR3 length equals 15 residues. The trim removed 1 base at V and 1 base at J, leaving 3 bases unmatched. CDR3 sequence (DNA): TGTGCCAGCAGCTTAGGGGCAGGGGGGAACACTGAAGCTTTCTTT. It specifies CASSLGAGGNTEAFF.

The CDR3 reads CASSSGWFEAFF. CDR3 nucleotides: TGTGCCAGCAGCTCCGGTTGGTTTGAAGCTTTCTTT. The V gene is TRBV7-9, the J gene TRBJ1-1; D gene ambiguous. This CDR3 has 12 amino acids. From germline, CDR1 is SEHNR and CDR2 FQNEAQ (reference sequence). Trimming removed 4 bases at V and 7 bases at J, with 10 bases between.

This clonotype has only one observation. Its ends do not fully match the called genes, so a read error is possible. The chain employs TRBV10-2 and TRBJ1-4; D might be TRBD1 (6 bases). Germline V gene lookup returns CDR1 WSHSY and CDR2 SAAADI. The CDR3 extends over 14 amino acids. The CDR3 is CASSVQGRPEKLFF. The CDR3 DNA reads TGTGCCAGCAGCGTACAGGGACGGCCTGAAAAACTGTTTTTT.

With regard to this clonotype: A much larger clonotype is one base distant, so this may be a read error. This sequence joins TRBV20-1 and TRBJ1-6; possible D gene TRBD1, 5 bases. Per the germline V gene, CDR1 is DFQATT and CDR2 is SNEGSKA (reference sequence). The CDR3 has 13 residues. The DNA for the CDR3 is TGCAGTACTAGAAGGGTTGGGGGGGCACCCCTCCACTTT. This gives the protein CSTRRVGGAPLHF.

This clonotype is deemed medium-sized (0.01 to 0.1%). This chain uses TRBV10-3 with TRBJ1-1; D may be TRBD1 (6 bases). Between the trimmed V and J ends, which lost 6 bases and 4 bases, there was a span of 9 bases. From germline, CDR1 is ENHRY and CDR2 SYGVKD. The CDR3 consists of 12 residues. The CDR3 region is CAIRTGGTEAFF. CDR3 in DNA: TGTGCCATCAGGACAGGTGGCACTGAAGCTTTCTTT.

The CDR3 DNA follows: TGTGCCAGCAGAAAAACCGGGACAGGGTCCAAAGAGACCCAGTACTTC. This codes for CASRKTGTGSKETQYF. This chain joins TRBV6-2 or TRBV6-3 and TRBJ2-5; 9 bases fit TRBD1. This CDR3 comprises 16 residues. Unmatched junction bases numbered 11, after V lost 6 bases and J lost 3 bases. Germline lookup yields CDR1 MNHEY and CDR2 SVGEGT.

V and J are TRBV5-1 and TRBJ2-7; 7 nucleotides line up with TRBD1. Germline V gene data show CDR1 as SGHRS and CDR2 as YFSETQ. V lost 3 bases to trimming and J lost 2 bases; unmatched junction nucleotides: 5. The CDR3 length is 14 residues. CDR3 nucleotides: TGCGCCAGCAGCTGGGACGGACAGGCCTACGAGCAGTACTTC. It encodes CASSWDGQAYEQYF.

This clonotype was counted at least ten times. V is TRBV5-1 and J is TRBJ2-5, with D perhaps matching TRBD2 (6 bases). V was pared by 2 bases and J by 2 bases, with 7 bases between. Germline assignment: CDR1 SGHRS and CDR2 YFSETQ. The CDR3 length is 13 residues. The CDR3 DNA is TGCGCCAGCAGCTTCGCGGGACAAGAGACCCAGTACTTC. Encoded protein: CASSFAGQETQYF.

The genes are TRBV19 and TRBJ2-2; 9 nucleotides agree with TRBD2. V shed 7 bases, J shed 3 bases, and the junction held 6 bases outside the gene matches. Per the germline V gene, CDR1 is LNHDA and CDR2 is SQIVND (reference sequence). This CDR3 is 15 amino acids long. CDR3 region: CASKGLAGHTGELFF. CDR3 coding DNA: TGTGCCAGTAAAGGGCTAGCGGGACACACCGGGGAGCTGTTTTTT. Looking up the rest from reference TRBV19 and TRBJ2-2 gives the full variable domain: DGGITQSPKYLFRKEGQNVTLSCEQNLNHDAMYWYRQDPGQGLRLIYYSQIVNDFQKGDIAEGYSVSREKKESFPLTVTSAQKNPTAFYLCASKGLAGHTGELFFGEGSRLTVL.

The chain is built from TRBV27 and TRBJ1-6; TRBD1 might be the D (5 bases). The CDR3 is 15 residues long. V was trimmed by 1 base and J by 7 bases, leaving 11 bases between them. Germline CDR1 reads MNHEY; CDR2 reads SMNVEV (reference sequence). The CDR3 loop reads CASSLYTGLNSPLHF. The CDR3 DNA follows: TGTGCCAGCAGTTTATACACAGGTCTGAATTCACCCCTCCACTTT.

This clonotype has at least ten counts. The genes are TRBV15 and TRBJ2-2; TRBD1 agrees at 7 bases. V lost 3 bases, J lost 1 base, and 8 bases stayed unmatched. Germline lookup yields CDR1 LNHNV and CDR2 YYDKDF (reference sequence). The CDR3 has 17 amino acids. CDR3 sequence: CATSRATGTVNTGELFF. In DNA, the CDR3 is TGTGCCACCAGCAGGGCTACCGGGACAGTGAACACCGGGGAGCTGTTTTTT.

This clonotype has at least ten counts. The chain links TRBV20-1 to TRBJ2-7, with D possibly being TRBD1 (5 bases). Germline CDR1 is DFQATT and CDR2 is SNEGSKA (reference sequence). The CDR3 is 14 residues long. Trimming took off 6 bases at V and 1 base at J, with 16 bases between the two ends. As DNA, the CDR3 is TGCAGTGCGCAACAGGATCTTCAATCCTACGAGCAGTACTTC. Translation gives CSAQQDLQSYEQYF.

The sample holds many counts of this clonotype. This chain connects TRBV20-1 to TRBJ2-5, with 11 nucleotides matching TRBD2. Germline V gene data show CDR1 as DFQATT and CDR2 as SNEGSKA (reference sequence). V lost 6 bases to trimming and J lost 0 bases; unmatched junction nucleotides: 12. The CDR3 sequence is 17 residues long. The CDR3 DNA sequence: TGCAGTGCAAGTAGCGGGAGGGCCTCGTGGGACCAAGAGACCCAGTACTTC. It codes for CSASSGRASWDQETQYF.

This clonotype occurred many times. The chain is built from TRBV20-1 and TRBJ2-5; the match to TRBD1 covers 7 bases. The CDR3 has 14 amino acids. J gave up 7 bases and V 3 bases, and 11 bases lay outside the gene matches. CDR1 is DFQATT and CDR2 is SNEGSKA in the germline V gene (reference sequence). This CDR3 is CSASETGIRGTQYF. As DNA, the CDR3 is TGCAGTGCTAGCGAGACAGGGATTCGAGGGACCCAGTACTTC.

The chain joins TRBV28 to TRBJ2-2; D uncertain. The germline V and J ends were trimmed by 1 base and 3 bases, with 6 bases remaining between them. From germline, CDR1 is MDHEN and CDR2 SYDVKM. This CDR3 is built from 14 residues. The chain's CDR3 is CASSLSRHTGELFF. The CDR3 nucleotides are TGTGCCAGCAGTTTATCTCGCCACACCGGGGAGCTGTTTTTT.

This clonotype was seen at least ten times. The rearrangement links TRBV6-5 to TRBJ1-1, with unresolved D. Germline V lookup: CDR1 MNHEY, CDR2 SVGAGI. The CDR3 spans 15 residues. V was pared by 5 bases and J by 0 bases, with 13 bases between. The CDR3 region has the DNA TGTGCCAGCAGTCCCATTGGGTCCATGAACACTGAAGCTTTCTTT. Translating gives CASSPIGSMNTEAFF.